This TCR beta chain is drawn from a study of T cell changes during pregnancy in multiple sclerosis. This CDR3 region has 12 residues. V shed 2 bases and J shed 7 bases, with 9 bases lying between them. Germline assignment: CDR1 MDHEN and CDR2 SYDVKM. Repertoires were generated with immunoSEQ multiplex PCR, while TCRdb's copy carries only in-frame clones and drops some. This sample has approximately 46,000 clones, with almost 90% found just once. This clone has a single count. The V and J genes are TRBV28 and TRBJ2-7, with TRBD1 as a possible D gene (5 bases). The source of this sequence is a female donor in good health, enrolled as a control in a pregnancy study. The sequencing used peripheral blood, collected after pregnancy. The CDR3 nucleotides are TGTGCCAGCAGTTTAGGGGCCGGGGAGCAGTACTTC. This gives the protein CASSLGAGEQYF.